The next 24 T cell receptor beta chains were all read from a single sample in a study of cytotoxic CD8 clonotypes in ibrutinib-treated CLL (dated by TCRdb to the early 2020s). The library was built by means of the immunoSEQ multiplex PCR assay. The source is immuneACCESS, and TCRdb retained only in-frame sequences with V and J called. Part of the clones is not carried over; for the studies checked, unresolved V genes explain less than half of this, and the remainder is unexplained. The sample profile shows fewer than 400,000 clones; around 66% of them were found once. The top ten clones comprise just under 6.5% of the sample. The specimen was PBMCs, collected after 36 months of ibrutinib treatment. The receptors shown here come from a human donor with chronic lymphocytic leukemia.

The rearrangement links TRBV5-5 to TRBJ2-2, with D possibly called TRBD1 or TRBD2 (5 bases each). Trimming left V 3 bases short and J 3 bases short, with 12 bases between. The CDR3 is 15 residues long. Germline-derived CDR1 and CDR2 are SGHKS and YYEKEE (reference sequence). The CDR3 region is CASSWRGTDTGELFF. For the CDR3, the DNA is TGTGCCAGCAGCTGGCGAGGGACGGACACCGGGGAGCTGTTTTTT.

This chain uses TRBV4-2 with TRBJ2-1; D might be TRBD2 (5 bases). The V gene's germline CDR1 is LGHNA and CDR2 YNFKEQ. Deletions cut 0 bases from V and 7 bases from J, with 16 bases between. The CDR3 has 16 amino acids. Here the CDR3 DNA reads TGTGCCAGCAGCCAAGACTTTCGGAGGAGGTCGAATGAGCAGTTCTTC. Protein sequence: CASSQDFRRRSNEQFF.

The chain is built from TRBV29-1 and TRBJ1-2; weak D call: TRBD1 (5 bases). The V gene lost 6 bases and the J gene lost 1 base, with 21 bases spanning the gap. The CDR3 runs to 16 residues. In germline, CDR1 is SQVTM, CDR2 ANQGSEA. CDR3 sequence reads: CSVDQSPRDLNYGYTF. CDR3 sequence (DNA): TGCAGCGTGGACCAAAGTCCGCGGGACCTTAACTATGGCTACACCTTC.

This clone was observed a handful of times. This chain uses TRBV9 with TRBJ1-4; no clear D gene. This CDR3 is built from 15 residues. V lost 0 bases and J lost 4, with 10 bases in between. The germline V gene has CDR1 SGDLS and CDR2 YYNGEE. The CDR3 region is CASSVDLSGNEKLFF. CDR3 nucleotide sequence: TGTGCCAGCAGCGTAGATTTGTCTGGTAATGAAAAACTGTTTTTT. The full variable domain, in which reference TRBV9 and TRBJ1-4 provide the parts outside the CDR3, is DSGVTQTPKHLITATGQRVTLRCSPRSGDLSVYWYQQSLDQGLQFLIQYYNGEERAKGNILERFSAQQFPDLHSELNLSSLELGDSALYFCASSVDLSGNEKLFFGSGTQLSVL.

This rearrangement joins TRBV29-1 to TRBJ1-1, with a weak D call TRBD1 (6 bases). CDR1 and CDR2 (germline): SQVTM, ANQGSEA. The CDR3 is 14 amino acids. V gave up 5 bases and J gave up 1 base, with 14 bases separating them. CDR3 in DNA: TGCAGCGTTATCAGGAGGGGGGGGAACACTGAAGCTTTCTTT. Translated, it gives CSVIRRGGNTEAFF. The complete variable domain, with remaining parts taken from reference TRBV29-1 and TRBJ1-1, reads SAVISQKPSRDICQRGTSLTIQCQVDSQVTMMFWYRQQPGQSLTLIATANQGSEATYESGFVIDKFPISRPNLTFSTLTVSNMSPEDSSIYLCSVIRRGGNTEAFFGQGTRLTVV.

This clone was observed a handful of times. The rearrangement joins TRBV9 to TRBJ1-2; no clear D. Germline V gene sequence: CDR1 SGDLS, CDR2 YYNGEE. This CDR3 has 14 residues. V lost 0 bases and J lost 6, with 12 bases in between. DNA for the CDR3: TGTGCCAGCAGCGTAGGTTTGGGGTTAAATGGCTACACCTTC. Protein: CASSVGLGLNGYTF.

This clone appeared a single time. This chain's CDR3 is CASSLYPQGRREKLFF. CDR3 DNA: TGCGCCAGCAGCCTTTATCCCCAGGGTCGGCGTGAAAAACTGTTTTTT. The chain is built from TRBV4-1 and TRBJ1-4; perhaps TRBD1 as D (5 bases). CDR1 and CDR2 (germline): MGHRA, YSYEKL. Trimming shortened V by 4 bases and J by 7 bases, and 19 bases separated the two germline ends. The CDR3 is made up of 16 amino acids.

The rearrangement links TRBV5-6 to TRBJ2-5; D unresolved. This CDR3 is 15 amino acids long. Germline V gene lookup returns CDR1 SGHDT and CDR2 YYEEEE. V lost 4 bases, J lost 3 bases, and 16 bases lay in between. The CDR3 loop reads CASSISWSLKETQYF. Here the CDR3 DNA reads TGTGCCAGCAGCATAAGTTGGTCGCTCAAAGAGACCCAGTACTTC.

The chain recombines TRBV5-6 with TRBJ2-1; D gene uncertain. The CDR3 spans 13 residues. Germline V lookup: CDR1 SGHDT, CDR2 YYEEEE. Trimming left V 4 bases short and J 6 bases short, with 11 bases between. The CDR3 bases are TGTGCCAGCAGCATAATACACAGCAATGAGCAGTTCTTC. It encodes CASSIIHSNEQFF.

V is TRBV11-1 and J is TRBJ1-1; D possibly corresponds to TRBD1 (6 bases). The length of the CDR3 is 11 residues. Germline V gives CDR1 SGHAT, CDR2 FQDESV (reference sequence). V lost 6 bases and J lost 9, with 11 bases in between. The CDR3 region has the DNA TGTGCCAGCAGACAGGGACCCCAAGCTTTCTTT. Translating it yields CASRQGPQAFF.

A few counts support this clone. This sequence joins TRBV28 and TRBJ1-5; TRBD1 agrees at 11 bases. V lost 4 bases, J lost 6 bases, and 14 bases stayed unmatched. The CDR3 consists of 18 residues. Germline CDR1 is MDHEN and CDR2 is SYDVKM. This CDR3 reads CASSYIPGQGEAGQPQHF. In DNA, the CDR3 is TGTGCCAGCAGTTATATTCCGGGACAGGGGGAAGCGGGTCAGCCCCAGCATTTT.

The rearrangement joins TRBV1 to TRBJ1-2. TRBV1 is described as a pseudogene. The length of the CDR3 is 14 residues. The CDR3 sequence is CTSKQEGVNYGYTF. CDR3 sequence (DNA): TGCACCAGCAAACAAGAGGGGGTGAACTATGGCTACACCTTC.

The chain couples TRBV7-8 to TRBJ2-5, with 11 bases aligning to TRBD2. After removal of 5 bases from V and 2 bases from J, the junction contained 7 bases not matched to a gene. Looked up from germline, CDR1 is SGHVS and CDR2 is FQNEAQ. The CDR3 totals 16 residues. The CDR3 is CASSGGLAVLQETQYF. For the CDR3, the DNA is TGTGCCAGCAGCGGGGGACTAGCGGTACTACAAGAGACCCAGTACTTC.

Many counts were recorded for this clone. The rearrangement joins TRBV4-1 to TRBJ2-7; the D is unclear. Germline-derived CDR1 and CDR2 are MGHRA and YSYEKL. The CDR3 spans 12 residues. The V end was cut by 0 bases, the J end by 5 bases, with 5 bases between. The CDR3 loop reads CASSQDAHEQYF. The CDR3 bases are TGCGCCAGCAGCCAAGATGCCCACGAGCAGTACTTC.

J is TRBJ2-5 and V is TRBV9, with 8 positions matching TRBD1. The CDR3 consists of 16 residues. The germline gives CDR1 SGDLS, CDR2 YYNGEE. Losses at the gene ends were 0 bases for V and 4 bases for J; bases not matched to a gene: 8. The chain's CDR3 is CASSVGWGTGGETQYF. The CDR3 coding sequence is TGTGCCAGCAGCGTAGGGTGGGGGACAGGCGGAGAGACCCAGTACTTC.

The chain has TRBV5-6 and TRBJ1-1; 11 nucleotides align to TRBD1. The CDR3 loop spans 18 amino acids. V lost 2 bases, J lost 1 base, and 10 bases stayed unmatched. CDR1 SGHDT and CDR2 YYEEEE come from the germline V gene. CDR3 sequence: CASSLKPWTGGKNTEAFF. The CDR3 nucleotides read TGTGCCAGCAGCTTAAAACCTTGGACAGGGGGCAAGAACACTGAAGCTTTCTTT.

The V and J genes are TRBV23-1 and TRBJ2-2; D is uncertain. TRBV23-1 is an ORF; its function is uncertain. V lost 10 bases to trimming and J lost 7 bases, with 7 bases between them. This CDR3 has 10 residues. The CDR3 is CATLSGELFF. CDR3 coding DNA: TGCGCCACGTTGAGCGGGGAGCTGTTTTTT.

The CDR3 nucleotides read TGCGCCAGCAGCCCTCTGCGGACTAGCGGGGGCGTCGAGCAGTACTTC. Amino acid sequence: CASSPLRTSGGVEQYF. J is TRBJ2-7 and V is TRBV4-1; the match to TRBD2 covers 13 bases. The V gene end was trimmed by 4 bases and the J gene end by 6 bases; junction bases not matched to a gene: 9. Germline values: CDR1 MGHRA, CDR2 YSYEKL. This CDR3 comprises 16 residues.

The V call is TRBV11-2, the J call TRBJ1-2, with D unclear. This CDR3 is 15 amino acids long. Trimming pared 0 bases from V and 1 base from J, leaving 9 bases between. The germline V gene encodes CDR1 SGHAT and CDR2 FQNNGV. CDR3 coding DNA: TGTGCCAGCAGCTTAGAGGCAGGACTTAACTATGGCTACACCTTC. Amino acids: CASSLEAGLNYGYTF. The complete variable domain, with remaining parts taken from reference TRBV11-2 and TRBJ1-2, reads EAGVAQSPRYKIIEKRQSVAFWCNPISGHATLYWYQQILGQGPKLLIQFQNNGVVDDSQLPKDRFSAERLKGVDSTLKIQPAKLEDSAVYLCASSLEAGLNYGYTFGSGTRLTVV.

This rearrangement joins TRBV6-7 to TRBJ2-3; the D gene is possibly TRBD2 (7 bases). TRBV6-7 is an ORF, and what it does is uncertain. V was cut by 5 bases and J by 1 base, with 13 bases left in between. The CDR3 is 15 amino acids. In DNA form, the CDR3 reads TGTGCCAGCAGTCCGGGGGCGGGAGGCACAGATACGCAGTATTTT. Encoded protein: CASSPGAGGTDTQYF.

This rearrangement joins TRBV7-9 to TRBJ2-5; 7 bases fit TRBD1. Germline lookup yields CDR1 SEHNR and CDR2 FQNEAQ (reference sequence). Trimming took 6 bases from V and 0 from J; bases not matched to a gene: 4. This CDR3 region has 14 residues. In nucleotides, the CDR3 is TGTGCCAGCAGAGGGGGCGGGTACCAAGAGACCCAGTACTTC. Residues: CASRGGGYQETQYF.

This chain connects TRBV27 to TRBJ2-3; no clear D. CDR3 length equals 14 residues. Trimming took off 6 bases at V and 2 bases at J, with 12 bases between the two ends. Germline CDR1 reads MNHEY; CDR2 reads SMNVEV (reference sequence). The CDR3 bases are TGTGCCAGCAGCGACGGATTCCACACAGATACGCAGTATTTT. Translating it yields CASSDGFHTDTQYF.

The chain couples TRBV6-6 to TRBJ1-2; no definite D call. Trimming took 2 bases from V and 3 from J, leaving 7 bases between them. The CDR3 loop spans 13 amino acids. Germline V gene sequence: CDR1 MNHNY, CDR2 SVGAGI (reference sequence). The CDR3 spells CASSYPGDYGYTF. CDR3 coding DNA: TGTGCCAGCAGTTACCCCGGTGACTATGGCTACACCTTC.

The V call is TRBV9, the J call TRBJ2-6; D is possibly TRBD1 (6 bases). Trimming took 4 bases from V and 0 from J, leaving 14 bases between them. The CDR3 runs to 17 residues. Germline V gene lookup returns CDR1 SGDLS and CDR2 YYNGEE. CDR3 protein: CASSLPAGDSGANVLTF. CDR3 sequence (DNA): TGTGCCAGCAGCTTACCGGCAGGGGACTCTGGGGCCAACGTCCTGACTTTC.